These 16 T cell receptor beta chains share one sample of origin, sequenced in a study of blood T cell repertoires in COVID-19. This table comes from immunoSEQ multiplex PCR, and its TCRdb copy is limited to in-frame clones, with some not included. The data contain nearly 250,000 clones, more than 75% of them singletons. Sequencing input: peripheral blood. The receptors derive from a woman aged 55-70 years who had recovered from COVID-19.

V gene TRBV2 combines with J gene TRBJ2-2; 14 bases align to TRBD2. The CDR3 extends over 16 amino acids. Germline V gene lookup returns CDR1 SNHLY and CDR2 FYNNEI. Trimming took 4 bases from V and 7 from J; bases not matched to a gene: 5. CDR3 sequence reads: CASSARLAGGVGELFF. The CDR3 coding sequence is TGTGCCAGCAGTGCCCGACTAGCGGGGGGGGTCGGGGAGCTGTTTTTT.

CDR3 amino acids: CASSLTGTSVSYTQYF. CDR3 sequence (DNA): TGTGCCAGCAGCTTAACTGGGACTAGCGTAAGCTATACGCAGTATTTT. The chain is built from TRBV7-2 and TRBJ2-3, with 10 bases that match TRBD2. The junction had 9 bases not matched to a gene; V was cut back by 2 bases and J by 7 bases. The CDR3 is 16 amino acids. Germline V gene lookup returns CDR1 SGHTA and CDR2 FQGNSA.

The rearrangement joins TRBV4-1 to TRBJ1-2, with a weak D call TRBD1 (5 bases). Germline loops: CDR1 MGHRA, CDR2 YSYEKL. Trimming cost V 3 bases and J 5 bases, with 7 bases left between them. CDR3 length: 12 amino acids. CDR3 sequence (DNA): TGCGCCAGCAGCCACGACAGTTATGGCTACACCTTC. It specifies CASSHDSYGYTF.

The chain recombines TRBV19 with TRBJ1-5; 7 bases map to TRBD1. The ends lost 5 bases at V and 3 bases at J; junction bases unmatched: 7. Germline lookup yields CDR1 LNHDA and CDR2 SQIVND (reference sequence). The CDR3 totals 15 residues. CDR3 loop: CASSEVDRDNQPQHF. CDR3 coding DNA: TGTGCCAGTAGTGAGGTCGACAGGGACAATCAGCCCCAGCATTTT.

This chain connects TRBV12-3 or TRBV12-4 to TRBJ2-1; no firm D call. The CDR3 totals 13 residues. Trimming took 4 bases from V and 8 from J, leaving 12 bases between them. The CDR3 DNA sequence: TGTGCCAGCAGTTCCGTGAGAAGAGATGAGCAGTTCTTC. Translation gives CASSSVRRDEQFF.

The chain recombines TRBV21-1 with TRBJ1-2; TRBD1 reflects the table's D call only, with no check against the DNA. TRBV21-1 is given as a pseudogene. The CDR3 totals 15 residues. The CDR3 DNA follows: TGTGCCAGCACCAAATCTTTGACAGGACGCTATGGCTACACCTTC. It is translated as CASTKSLTGRYGYTF.

The gene calls are TRBV18 and TRBJ2-7; D not resolved. The CDR3 runs 14 residues. V lost 1 base, J lost 2 bases, and 9 bases lay in between. Germline V CDR1 and CDR2: KGHSH, LQKENI. CDR3: CASSPRAYPYEQYF. CDR3 in DNA: TGTGCCAGCTCACCACGCGCGTATCCCTACGAGCAGTACTTC.

The chain's CDR3 is CATEGTLDYEQYF. CDR3 coding DNA: TGTGCCACCGAGGGGACATTGGACTACGAGCAGTACTTC. The chain carries TRBV28 and TRBJ2-7, with a tentative D call TRBD1 (6 bases). The CDR3 contains 13 residues. Germline loops: CDR1 MDHEN, CDR2 SYDVKM. The germline V and J ends were trimmed by 10 bases and 3 bases, with 16 bases remaining between them.

This clone has just one count. The chain recombines TRBV3-1 (or the pseudogene TRBV3-2) with TRBJ2-3; tentative D call: TRBD1 (5 bases). Trimming stripped 1 base from V and 1 base from J, with 9 bases between. The CDR3 is made up of 15 amino acids. Germline CDR1 LGHDT, CDR2 YNNKEL (reference sequence). DNA for the CDR3: TGTGCCAGCAGCCAAGGGCAGGGCGGCACAGATACGCAGTATTTT. Protein sequence: CASSQGQGGTDTQYF.

The chain couples TRBV5-6 to TRBJ1-5; 7 nucleotides match TRBD1. This CDR3 contains 14 residues. J was trimmed by 9 bases and V by 4 bases; bases with no gene match: 10. CDR1 and CDR2 (germline): SGHDT, YYEEEE. The CDR3 here is CASSKLTGYRPQHF. The CDR3 nucleotides read TGTGCCAGCAGCAAATTGACAGGGTATCGGCCCCAGCATTTT.

This clone is a singleton in its sample. V and J are TRBV28 and TRBJ2-7; 9 positions match TRBD1. The germline V gene has CDR1 MDHEN and CDR2 SYDVKM. This CDR3 contains 13 residues. Losses at the gene ends were 6 bases for V and 5 bases for J; bases not matched to a gene: 5. Written as DNA, the CDR3 is TGTGCCAGCAGGAGGACAGGGGATAACGAGCAGTACTTC. This translates into CASRRTGDNEQYF.

This rearrangement joins TRBV6-1 to TRBJ2-2; 12 positions match TRBD2. The germline V gene encodes CDR1 MNHNS and CDR2 SASEGT. J gave up 0 bases and V 1 base, and 6 bases lay outside the gene matches. CDR3 size: 19 residues. For the CDR3, the DNA is TGTGCCAGCAGTGAAGTAACTAGCGGGGGGTTTCCGAACACCGGGGAGCTGTTTTTT. It encodes CASSEVTSGGFPNTGELFF.

The chain uses TRBV5-1 and TRBJ2-3, with 7 positions matching TRBD1. This CDR3 spans 14 amino acids. Germline V CDR1 and CDR2: SGHRS, YFSETQ. The V segment lost 0 bases and the J segment 7 bases; nucleotides outside the gene matches: 5. The CDR3 spells CASSLVGDSNTQYF. The DNA of the CDR3 is TGCGCCAGCAGCTTGGTGGGGGACAGTAATACGCAGTATTTT.

The gene calls are TRBV9 and TRBJ2-2; TRBD1 matches 8 bases. The J segment lost 4 bases and the V segment lost 3 bases, leaving 5 bases of the junction unmatched. Looked up from germline, CDR1 is SGDLS and CDR2 is YYNGEE. This CDR3 has 15 residues. The CDR3 coding sequence is TGTGCCAGCAGCGCCAGACAGGGGTCCACCGGGGAGCTGTTTTTT. This translates into CASSARQGSTGELFF.

J is TRBJ1-1 and V is TRBV5-6; possible D gene TRBD1, 5 bases. The germline gives CDR1 SGHDT, CDR2 YYEEEE. Between the trimmed V and J ends, which lost 3 bases and 9 bases, there was a span of 12 bases. This CDR3 is built from 12 residues. This CDR3 reads CASSYETAQAFF. The DNA for the CDR3 is TGTGCCAGCAGCTACGAGACAGCCCAAGCTTTCTTT.

This clone was picked up one time. The chain carries TRBV27 and TRBJ2-5, with D tentatively TRBD2 (5 bases). The CDR3 consists of 13 residues. The V gene's germline CDR1 is MNHEY and CDR2 SMNVEV (reference sequence). The germline V and J ends were trimmed by 9 bases and 4 bases, with 15 bases remaining between them. The CDR3 DNA is TGTGCCAGTATGAATCCGGGGAGAGAGACCCAGTACTTC. It codes for CASMNPGRETQYF.